The 11 T cell receptor beta chains below all came from one sample that was sequenced in a study of cytomegalovirus exposure and HLA in healthy donors. The PCR was carried out with 60 Vbeta primers and 13 Jbeta primers. Measured with immunoSEQ multiplex PCR; TCRdb has only the in-frame clones, and not every one. The repertoire shows under 150,000 clones; the top ten hold 2.7%. Sequenced material: PBMCs. All receptors come from a man aged 40-49 years in good health and CMV-seronegative.

The genes are TRBV7-6 and TRBJ2-3; TRBD1 matches 10 bases. CDR3 length equals 17 residues. Germline V gives CDR1 SGHVS, CDR2 FNYEAQ. The trim removed 1 base at V and 3 bases at J, leaving 7 bases unmatched. This CDR3 reads CASSLVIGTGVTDTQYF. CDR3 sequence (DNA): TGTGCCAGCAGCTTAGTGATAGGGACAGGGGTTACAGATACGCAGTATTTT.

Comment on this clone: Other DNA sequences of this sample code for an identical CDR3. This chain connects TRBV11-2 to TRBJ2-4, with D hard to call. The V end was cut by 4 bases, the J end by 0 bases, with 7 bases between. The length of the CDR3 is 14 residues. From germline, CDR1 is SGHAT and CDR2 FQNNGV. This CDR3 is CASSSRLAKNIQYF. CDR3 bases: TGTGCCAGCAGCTCGAGATTAGCCAAAAACATTCAGTACTTC.

The chain uses TRBV27 and TRBJ1-1, with D unresolved. Looked up from germline, CDR1 is MNHEY and CDR2 is SMNVEV (reference sequence). The V end was cut by 3 bases, the J end by 2 bases, with 13 bases between. This CDR3 region has 15 residues. The CDR3 here is CASSFHPGLNTEAFF. In DNA, the CDR3 is TGTGCCAGCAGTTTCCACCCGGGTCTTAACACTGAAGCTTTCTTT.

The CDR3 DNA reads as TGTGCCAGCAGCGACGGGAGTTTGAAAGAGACCCAGTACTTC. Its translation is CASSDGSLKETQYF. The rearrangement links TRBV9 to TRBJ2-5, with D perhaps TRBD2 (6 bases). CDR1 is SGDLS and CDR2 is YYNGEE in the germline V gene. Trimming cost V 3 bases and J 3 bases, with 12 bases left between them. There are 14 residues in the CDR3.

The rearrangement uses TRBV5-4 and TRBJ1-2, with TRBD1 as a possible D gene (6 bases). Trimming took 3 bases from V and 5 from J, leaving 17 bases between them. The CDR3 runs to 15 residues. Per germline, CDR1 SGHNT and CDR2 YYREEE (reference sequence). The CDR3 loop reads CASSSSGGGGYGYTF. The CDR3 DNA reads as TGTGCCAGCAGCTCTTCGGGAGGGGGAGGATATGGCTACACCTTC. Using reference TRBV5-4 and TRBJ1-2 for the parts outside the CDR3, the full variable domain is ETGVTQSPTHLIKTRGQQVTLRCSSQSGHNTVSWYQQALGQGPQFIFQYYREEENGRGNFPPRFSGLQFPNYSSELNVNALELDDSALYLCASSSSGGGGYGYTFGSGTRLTVV.

This rearrangement joins TRBV11-2 to TRBJ1-2, with D uncertain. Trimming took off 2 bases at V and 7 bases at J, with 29 bases between the two ends. Germline V CDR1 and CDR2: SGHAT, FQNNGV. The CDR3 runs to 19 residues. Written as DNA, the CDR3 is TGTGCCAGCAGCTTAAGGCCCAGGCAGATCGGCCGGCTCTGGTCTGGCTACACCTTC. This codes for CASSLRPRQIGRLWSGYTF.

This chain links TRBV5-6 with TRBJ2-7; tentatively, D is TRBD2 (6 bases). Trimming cost V 4 bases and J 4 bases, with 9 bases left between them. The CDR3 is 12 amino acids. Germline V lookup: CDR1 SGHDT, CDR2 YYEEEE. The CDR3 region is CASSGGRYEQYF. CDR3 nucleotide sequence: TGTGCCAGCAGCGGGGGGAGGTACGAGCAGTACTTC.

This chain joins TRBV28 and TRBJ1-1, with TRBD1 identical over 8 bases. The CDR3 runs to 13 residues. V lost 6 bases to trimming and J lost 7 bases; unmatched junction nucleotides: 7. Germline CDR1 reads MDHEN; CDR2 reads SYDVKM. The CDR3 sequence: CASSPSTGDEAFF. The CDR3 DNA follows: TGTGCCAGCAGCCCATCGACAGGGGATGAAGCTTTCTTT.

This chain connects TRBV9 to TRBJ1-2; tentatively, D is TRBD1 (5 bases). Germline V gene sequence: CDR1 SGDLS, CDR2 YYNGEE. This CDR3 spans 11 amino acids. With 4 bases removed from V and 14 bases from J, the gap between germline ends came to 15 bases. The CDR3 DNA follows: TGTGCCAGCAGCTTAGAGGGCAGGGAAACCTTC. Translated: CASSLEGRETF.

The chain joins TRBV7-9 to TRBJ2-5; D unresolved. The length of the CDR3 is 14 residues. Looked up from germline, CDR1 is SEHNR and CDR2 is FQNEAQ (reference sequence). V lost 3 bases, J lost 3 bases, and 11 bases lay in between. CDR3 protein: CASSFDILEETQYF. CDR3 nucleotide sequence: TGTGCCAGCAGCTTTGATATTTTAGAAGAGACCCAGTACTTC. The variable domain in full, completed from reference TRBV7-9 and TRBJ2-5, reads DTGVSQNPRHKITKRGQNVTFRCDPISEHNRLYWYRQTLGQGPEFLTYFQNEAQLEKSRLLSDRFSAERPKGSFSTLEIQRTEQGDSAMYLCASSFDILEETQYFGPGTRLLVL.

This chain joins TRBV11-2 and TRBJ1-1; D call uncertain. The CDR3 has 13 amino acids. The germline V and J ends were trimmed by 0 bases and 1 base, with 3 bases remaining between them. CDR1 is SGHAT and CDR2 is FQNNGV in the germline V gene. CDR3 sequence: CASSLDRNTEAFF. The CDR3 region has the DNA TGTGCCAGCAGCTTAGATCGGAACACTGAAGCTTTCTTT.